Sequencing of this T cell receptor (beta chain) was carried out in a study of blood T cell repertoires in COVID-19. Study-level background: Samples representing acute and convalescent COVID-19 were sourced from the United States, Italy and Spain. PBMCs, B-cell-depleted T cells, or T cells were the source of the cDNA or gDNA that made up the material.

Germline V gene sequence: CDR1 MNHNS, CDR2 SASEGT. Trimming removed 5 bases from V and 3 bases from J; junction bases left unmatched: 6. The CDR3 runs to 14 residues. Authors' methods: It was from reference gene primer amplification that nucleated cell counts were estimated. This table comes from immunoSEQ multiplex PCR, and its TCRdb copy is limited to in-frame clones, with some not included. V and J calls and clone size follow that table, whereas D and trimming were derived from the DNA. This table has 55,000 or so clones, 60% to 85% appearing once. Specimen: peripheral blood. The origin of this receptor is a man in his sixties with acute or convalescent COVID-19. This chain uses TRBV6-1 with TRBJ1-2, with 7 nucleotides matching TRBD1. The CDR3 sequence: CASSTIDRDYGYTF. For the CDR3, the DNA is TGTGCCAGCAGTACCATCGACAGGGACTATGGCTACACCTTC.